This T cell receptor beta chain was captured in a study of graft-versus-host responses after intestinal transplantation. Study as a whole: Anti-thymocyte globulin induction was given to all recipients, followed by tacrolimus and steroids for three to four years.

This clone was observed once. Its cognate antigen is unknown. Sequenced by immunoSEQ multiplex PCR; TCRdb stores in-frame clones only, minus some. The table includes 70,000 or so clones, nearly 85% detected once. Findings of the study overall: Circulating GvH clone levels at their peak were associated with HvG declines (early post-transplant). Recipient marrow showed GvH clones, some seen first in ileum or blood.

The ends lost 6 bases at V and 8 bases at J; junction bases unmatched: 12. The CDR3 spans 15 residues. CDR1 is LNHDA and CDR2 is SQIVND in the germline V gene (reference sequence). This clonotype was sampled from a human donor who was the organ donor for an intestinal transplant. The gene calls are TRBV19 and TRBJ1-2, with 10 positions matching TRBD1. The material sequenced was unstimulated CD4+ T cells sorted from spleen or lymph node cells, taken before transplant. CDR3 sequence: CASRTGGASDLGYTF. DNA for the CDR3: TGTGCCAGTAGGACAGGGGGCGCATCGGACTTGGGCTACACCTTC.